These 10 T cell receptor beta chains originate from one sample sequenced in a study of shared clonotypes between healthy human individuals. Clones were read by immunoSEQ multiplex PCR, and TCRdb kept only the in-frame ones, dropping some. The profile shows 600,000 or so clones, 98% of them singletons. Naive CD8 cells lacked CD45RO, underwent positive selection for CCR7 and left out terminally differentiated effector memory CD45RA+ cells. Sequencing input: naive CD8+ T cells sorted from blood. These receptors originate from a young man in good health.

The CDR3 here is CSVEERRTGVLPGELFF. The CDR3 DNA reads as TGCAGCGTTGAAGAACGTAGGACAGGGGTCTTGCCCGGGGAGCTGTTTTTT. The chain joins TRBV29-1 to TRBJ2-2; 9 positions agree with TRBD1. The germline CDR1 and CDR2 sequences are SQVTM and ANQGSEA. After removal of 0 bases from V and 6 bases from J, the junction contained 11 bases not matched to a gene. The CDR3 is 17 amino acids.

V usage is TRBV13 and J usage is TRBJ1-1, with D perhaps matching TRBD1 (5 bases). This CDR3 spans 15 amino acids. Germline CDR1 and CDR2: PRHDT and FYEKMQ (reference sequence). V lost 1 base to trimming and J lost 0 bases, with 9 bases between them. The DNA for the CDR3 is TGTGCCAGCAGCTTAGAATCAGGGATGAACACTGAAGCTTTCTTT. Translated, it gives CASSLESGMNTEAFF.

This chain links TRBV19 with TRBJ2-7; D remains unclear. Trimming shortened V by 4 bases and J by 4 bases, and 11 bases separated the two germline ends. In germline, CDR1 is LNHDA, CDR2 SQIVND (reference sequence). The CDR3 covers 13 residues. CDR3 DNA: TGTGCCAGTAGTACGGGCCACAAATACGAGCAGTACTTC. Its protein is CASSTGHKYEQYF.

The gene calls are TRBV29-1 and TRBJ2-7; D possibly corresponds to TRBD1 (5 bases). V lost 2 bases and J lost 0, with 11 bases in between. This CDR3 comprises 14 residues. The germline V gene encodes CDR1 SQVTM and CDR2 ANQGSEA. In DNA, the CDR3 is TGCAGCGTTGAATCCCCGGACACCTCCTACGAGCAGTACTTC. Protein product: CSVESPDTSYEQYF.

The chain is built from TRBV5-4 and TRBJ2-1; 12 bases align to TRBD2. J gave up 14 bases and V 4 bases, and 10 bases lay outside the gene matches. The CDR3 runs 14 residues. Germline V gives CDR1 SGHNT, CDR2 YYREEE (reference sequence). CDR3: CASSAGLAGPVEFF. The CDR3 DNA is TGTGCCAGCAGCGCCGGACTAGCGGGGCCTGTTGAGTTCTTC.

This chain uses TRBV27 with TRBJ1-2; 9 bases match TRBD1. V was clipped by 5 bases and J by 4 bases; unmatched bases: 8. Germline CDR1 MNHEY, CDR2 SMNVEV (reference sequence). This CDR3 has 15 residues. Here the CDR3 reads CASSPGTGWGYGYTF. CDR3 sequence (DNA): TGTGCCAGCAGTCCCGGGACAGGGTGGGGCTATGGCTACACCTTC.

On this clone itself: Other DNA sequences in the same sample also yield this CDR3. The chain recombines TRBV27 with TRBJ2-7; D not certain. Trimming shortened V by 4 bases and J by 7 bases, and 8 bases separated the two germline ends. Germline V gene sequence: CDR1 MNHEY, CDR2 SMNVEV (reference sequence). This CDR3 contains 11 residues. Written as DNA, the CDR3 is TGTGCCAGCAGTTCGTTACATGAGCAGTACTTC. It codes for CASSSLHEQYF.

CDR3 DNA sequence: TGTGCCAGCAGCTCGACCCCCGGGAGGGGGTCATTCTTTTCTACCTACGAGCAGTACTTC. This translates into CASSSTPGRGSFFSTYEQYF. The V and J genes are TRBV13 and TRBJ2-7, with 8 bases lining up with TRBD2. Germline assignment: CDR1 PRHDT and CDR2 FYEKMQ (reference sequence). V trimming: 4 bases; J trimming: 2 bases; junction bases outside the gene matches: 22. The CDR3 runs 20 residues. Filled out from reference TRBV13 and TRBJ2-7, the complete variable domain reads AAGVIQSPRHLIKEKRETATLKCYPIPRHDTVYWYQQGPGQDPQFLISFYEKMQSDKGSIPDRFSAQQFSDYHSELNMSSLELGDSALYFCASSSTPGRGSFFSTYEQYFGPGTRLTVT.

This clone has only one observation. V and J are TRBV29-1 and TRBJ2-1; TRBD2 matches 9 bases. V shed 3 bases and J 9 bases; nucleotides not matched to a gene: 12. Germline CDR1 SQVTM, CDR2 ANQGSEA. CDR3 length: 15 amino acids. The chain's CDR3 is CSVDAGRGRAPEQFF. The CDR3, as DNA: TGCAGCGTTGATGCCGGGCGCGGGAGGGCCCCTGAGCAGTTCTTC.

This clone was observed a single time. At the DNA level, this CDR3 is encoded by other sequences in the same sample as well. The rearrangement links TRBV9 to TRBJ2-7, with 10 bases lining up with TRBD1. Germline V gene sequence: CDR1 SGDLS, CDR2 YYNGEE. The ends lost 3 bases at V and 5 bases at J; junction bases unmatched: 5. CDR3 size: 14 residues. CDR3 in DNA: TGTGCCAGCAGCGCGTGGGACAGGGGCCACGAGCAGTACTTC. Translation: CASSAWDRGHEQYF. The variable domain in full, completed from reference TRBV9 and TRBJ2-7, reads DSGVTQTPKHLITATGQRVTLRCSPRSGDLSVYWYQQSLDQGLQFLIQYYNGEERAKGNILERFSAQQFPDLHSELNLSSLELGDSALYFCASSAWDRGHEQYFGPGTRLTVT.